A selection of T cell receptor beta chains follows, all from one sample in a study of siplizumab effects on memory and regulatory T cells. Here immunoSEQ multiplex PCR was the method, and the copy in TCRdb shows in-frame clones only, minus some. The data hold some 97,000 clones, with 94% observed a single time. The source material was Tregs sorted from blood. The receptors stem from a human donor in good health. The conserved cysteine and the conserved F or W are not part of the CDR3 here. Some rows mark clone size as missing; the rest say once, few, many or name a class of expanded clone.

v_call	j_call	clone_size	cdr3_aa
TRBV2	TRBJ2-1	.	ASRVDFSYNEQF
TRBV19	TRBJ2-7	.	ASSIRVSYEQY
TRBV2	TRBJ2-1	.	ASRPQGAFPYNEQF
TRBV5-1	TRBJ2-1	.	ASSLAGTGGSNEQF
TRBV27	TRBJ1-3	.	ASSSLAGTAGNTIY
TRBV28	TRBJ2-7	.	ASSQTQGTKQY
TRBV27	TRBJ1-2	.	ASSAGGVYGYT
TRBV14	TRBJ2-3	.	ASSHDLGAGGDTQY
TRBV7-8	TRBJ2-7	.	ASSGRLAGVREQY
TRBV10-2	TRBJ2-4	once	ASSEKGRHQRAY
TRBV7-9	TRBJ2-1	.	ASSSRQGRNNEQF
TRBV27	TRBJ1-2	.	ASSPYTTYGYT
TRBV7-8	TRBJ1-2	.	ASSLNRGANYGYT
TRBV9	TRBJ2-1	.	ASSLTMSGSYNEQF
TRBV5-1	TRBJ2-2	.	ASSLWGNTGELF
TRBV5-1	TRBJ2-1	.	ASSPIRTSGGLGNEQF
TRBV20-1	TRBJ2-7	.	SAREYEQY
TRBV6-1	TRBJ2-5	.	ASSEVGTGLETQY
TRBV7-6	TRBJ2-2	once	ASSPSPSSGEGPGELF
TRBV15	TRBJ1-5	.	ATSRAKGLDNQPQH
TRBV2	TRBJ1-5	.	ASRADEQPQH
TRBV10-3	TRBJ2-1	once	ASRLAVNYNEQF
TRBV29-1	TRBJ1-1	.	SVGPGKGALGTEAF
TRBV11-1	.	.	ASSQRTKYEQY
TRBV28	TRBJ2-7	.	ASSTGTSGFQASYEQY
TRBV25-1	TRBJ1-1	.	ASTATDPNTEAF
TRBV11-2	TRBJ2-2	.	ASRVRQGFGTGELF
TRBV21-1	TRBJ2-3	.	ASSKDGGGDTDTQY
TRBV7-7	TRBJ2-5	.	ASSPLRLETQY
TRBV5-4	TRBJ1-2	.	ASSSQRPGGYGYT
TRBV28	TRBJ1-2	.	ASSDRGRDGYT
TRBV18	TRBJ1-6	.	ASSLRTAETNSPLH
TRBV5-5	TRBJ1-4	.	ASSFGSDEKLF
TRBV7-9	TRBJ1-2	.	ASSLVAANGYT
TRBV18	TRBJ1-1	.	ASSPPTGRDTEAF
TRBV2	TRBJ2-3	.	ASSRGADTQY
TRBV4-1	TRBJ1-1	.	ASSQLRTVTEAF
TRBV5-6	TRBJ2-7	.	ASSLGLAASYEQY
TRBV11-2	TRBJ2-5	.	ASSWWGGPQETQY
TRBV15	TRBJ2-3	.	ATSSSGRGFTDTQY
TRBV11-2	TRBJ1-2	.	ASSRTYRGLRGYT
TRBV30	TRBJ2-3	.	AWSVAGGWDTQY
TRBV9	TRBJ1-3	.	ASSVGGVAGNTIY
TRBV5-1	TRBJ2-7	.	ASSFRDPNYEQY
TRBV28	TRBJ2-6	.	ASSSPPRVRSSGANVLT
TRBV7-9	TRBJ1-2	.	ASGDSNYGYT
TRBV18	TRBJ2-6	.	ASSPRTGAHSGANVLT
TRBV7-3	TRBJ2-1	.	ASSPGRASNEQF